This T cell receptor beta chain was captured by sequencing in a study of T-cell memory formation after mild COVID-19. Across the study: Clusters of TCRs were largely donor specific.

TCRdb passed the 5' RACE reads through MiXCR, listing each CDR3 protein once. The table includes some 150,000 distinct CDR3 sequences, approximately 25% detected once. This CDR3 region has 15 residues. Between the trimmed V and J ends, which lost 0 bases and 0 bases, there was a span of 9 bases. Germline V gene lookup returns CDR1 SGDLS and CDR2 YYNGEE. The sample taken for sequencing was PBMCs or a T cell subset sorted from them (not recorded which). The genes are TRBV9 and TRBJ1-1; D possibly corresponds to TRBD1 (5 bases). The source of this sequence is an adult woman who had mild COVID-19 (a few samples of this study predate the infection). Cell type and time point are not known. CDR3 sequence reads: CASSVVEGLNTEAFF. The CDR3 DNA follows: TGTGCCAGCAGCGTAGTGGAGGGACTGAACACTGAAGCTTTCTTT.